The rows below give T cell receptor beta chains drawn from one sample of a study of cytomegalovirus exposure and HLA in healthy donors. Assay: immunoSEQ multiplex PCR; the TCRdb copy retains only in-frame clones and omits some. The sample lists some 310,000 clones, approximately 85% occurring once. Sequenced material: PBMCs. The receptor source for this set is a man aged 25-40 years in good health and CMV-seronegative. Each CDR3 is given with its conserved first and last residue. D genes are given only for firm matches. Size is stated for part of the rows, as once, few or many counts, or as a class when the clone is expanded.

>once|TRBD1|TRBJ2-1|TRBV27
CASSFKGAHYNEQFF
TGTGCCAGCAGTTTTAAGGGGGCGCACTACAATGAGCAGTTCTTC
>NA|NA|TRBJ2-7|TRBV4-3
CASSPVGGGAYEQYF
TGCGCCAGCAGCCCAGTCGGGGGTGGGGCCTACGAGCAGTACTTC
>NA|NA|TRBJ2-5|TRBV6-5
CASSYGRIETQYF
TGTGCCAGCAGTTACGGGCGCATAGAGACCCAGTACTTC
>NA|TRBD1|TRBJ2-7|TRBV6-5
CASTSWGRTGLEQYF
TGTGCCAGCACTTCTTGGGGTCGGACAGGGCTCGAGCAGTACTTC
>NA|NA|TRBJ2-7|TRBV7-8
CASSLVQAGEYEQYF
TGTGCCAGCAGCTTAGTCCAGGCCGGGGAATACGAGCAGTACTTC
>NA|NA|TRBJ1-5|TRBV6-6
CASSYSEDTAGQPQHF
TGTGCCAGCAGTTACTCGGAAGACACGGCTGGGCAGCCCCAGCATTTT
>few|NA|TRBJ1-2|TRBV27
CASSAVGGNGYTF
TGTGCCAGCAGTGCCGTGGGCGGGAATGGCTACACCTTC
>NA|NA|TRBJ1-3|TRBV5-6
CASSLGTSFTIYF
TGTGCCAGCAGCTTGGGCACTAGCTTTACCATATATTTT
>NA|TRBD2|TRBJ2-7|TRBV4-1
CASSQENTSGGLAYEQYF
TGCGCCAGCAGCCAAGAAAATACCAGCGGGGGCCTTGCCTACGAGCAGTACTTC
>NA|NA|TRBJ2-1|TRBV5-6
CASSLGDSYNEQFF
TGTGCCAGCAGCCTTGGAGATTCCTACAATGAGCAGTTCTTC
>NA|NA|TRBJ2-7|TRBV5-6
CASSSLPSAYEQYF
TGTGCCAGCAGCAGCCTACCCAGCGCCTACGAGCAGTACTTC
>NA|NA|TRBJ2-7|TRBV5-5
CASSTTGFPYEQYF
TGTGCCAGCAGCACCACAGGGTTCCCCTACGAGCAGTACTTC
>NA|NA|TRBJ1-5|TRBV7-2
CASSPTGGYSNQPQHF
TGTGCCAGCAGCCCAACGGGCGGGTATAGCAATCAGCCCCAGCATTTT
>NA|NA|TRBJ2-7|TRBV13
CASSPGGGYEQYF
TGTGCCAGCTCCCCCGGCGGCGGGTACGAGCAGTACTTC
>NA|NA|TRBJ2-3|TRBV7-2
CASSLGSSHSTDTQYF
TGTGCCAGCAGCTTAGGTAGCTCTCATAGCACAGATACGCAGTATTTT
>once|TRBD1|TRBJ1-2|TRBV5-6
CASSAGQGGYGYTF
TGTGCCAGCAGCGCCGGACAGGGTGGCTATGGCTACACCTTC
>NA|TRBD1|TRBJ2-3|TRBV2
CASSWTGGFSTDTQYF
TGTGCCAGCAGTTGGACAGGCGGATTTAGCACAGATACGCAGTATTTT